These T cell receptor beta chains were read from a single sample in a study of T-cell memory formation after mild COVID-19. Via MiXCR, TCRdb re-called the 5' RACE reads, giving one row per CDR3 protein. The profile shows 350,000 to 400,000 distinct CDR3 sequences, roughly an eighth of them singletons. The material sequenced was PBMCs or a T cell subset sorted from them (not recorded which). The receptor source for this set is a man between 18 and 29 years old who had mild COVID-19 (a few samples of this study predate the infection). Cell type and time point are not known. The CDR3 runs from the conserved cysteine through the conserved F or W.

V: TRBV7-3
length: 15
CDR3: CASSFQGIRGETQYF

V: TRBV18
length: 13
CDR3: CASSPTGGNEQYF

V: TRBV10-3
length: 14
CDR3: CAIKEQGWGTEAFF

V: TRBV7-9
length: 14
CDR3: CASSRTGPTYEQYF

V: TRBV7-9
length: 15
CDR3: CASGNGAGEPYEQYF

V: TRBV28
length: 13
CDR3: CASSTPGPSEQFF

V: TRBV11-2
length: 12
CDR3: CASSQGYYGYTF

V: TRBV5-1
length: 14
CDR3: CASSAGLGVQPQHF

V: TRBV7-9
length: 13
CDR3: CASSSPPLGKLFF

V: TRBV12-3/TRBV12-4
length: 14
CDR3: CASSPPSYQETQYF

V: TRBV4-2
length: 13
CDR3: CASSQDQGSPLHF

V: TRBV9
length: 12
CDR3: CASSGRSGGKFF

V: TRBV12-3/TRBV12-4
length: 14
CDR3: CASTLRQGVTEAFF

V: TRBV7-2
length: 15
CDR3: CASMHSSGNSYEQYF

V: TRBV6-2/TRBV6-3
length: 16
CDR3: CASRRGLFIANYGYTF

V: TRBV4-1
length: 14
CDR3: CASSPAVVPGTQYF

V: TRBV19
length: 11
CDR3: CASSTRTEAFF

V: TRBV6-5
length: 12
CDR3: CASNTRGETQYF

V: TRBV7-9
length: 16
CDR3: CASSLARLLGTDTQYF

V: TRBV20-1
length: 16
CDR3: CSAHNDGGTDTGELFF

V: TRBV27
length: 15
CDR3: CASTHGTGGIEPLHF

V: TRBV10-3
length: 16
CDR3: CAISEPTVSGANVLTF

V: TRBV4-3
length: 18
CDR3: CASSQEHSGGALWNEQFF

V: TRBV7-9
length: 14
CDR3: CASARGLNTGELFF

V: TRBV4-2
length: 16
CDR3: CASSQEGQGGNQPQHF

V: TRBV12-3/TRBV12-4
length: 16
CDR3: CASSPRRDAGGHEQFF

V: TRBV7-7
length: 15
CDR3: CASSPTSPRSGTQYF

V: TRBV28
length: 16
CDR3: CASSEGFDRKTSEAFF

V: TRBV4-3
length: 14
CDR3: CASSRQVGTDTQYF